Presented here are 16 T cell receptor beta chains from one specimen sequenced in a study of T cells in Graves' hyperthyroidism and ophthalmopathy (dated by TCRdb to about 2019). The library was prepared using multiplex PCR. The listed sequencing device is Illumina HiSeq 2000. The TCR beta CDR3 regions were amplified from the RNA transcripts. A first-round RT-PCR of the TCR CDR3 used the HTBI primer set with the Qiagen OneStep RT-PCR kit. TCRdb itself trimmed the public reads at Q25 with fastp, ran MiXCR and retained productive beta chains. Rows are combined by CDR3 protein, so each entry shows the most common genes and DNA. The sample includes roughly 500,000 distinct CDR3 sequences, with over 45% observed a single time. About two fifths of the sample belongs to the ten largest clones. Material: peripheral blood or thyroid tissue (not recorded which). The receptors stem from an adult woman with Graves' disease, either hyperthyroidism or ophthalmopathy (not recorded which).

The V call is TRBV10-3, the J call TRBJ2-7, with 7 bases fitting TRBD2. Germline lookup yields CDR1 ENHRY and CDR2 SYGVKD. Unmatched junction bases numbered 11, after V lost 3 bases and J lost 6 bases. There are 15 residues in the CDR3. CDR3 in DNA: TGTGCCATCAGTGATGGGGAGGGGACGGCGAGCGAGCAGTACTTC. Protein sequence: CAISDGEGTASEQYF.

J is TRBJ2-7 and V is TRBV7-9; 7 bases are a match to TRBD2. J gave up 5 bases and V 2 bases, and 18 bases lay outside the gene matches. The CDR3 is 18 amino acids. The germline CDR1 and CDR2 sequences are SEHNR and FQNEAQ (reference sequence). This chain's CDR3 is CASSLRGGIDGRWDEQYF. The DNA of the CDR3 is TGTGCCAGCAGCTTAAGGGGAGGGATTGACGGACGTTGGGACGAGCAGTACTTC.

V is TRBV6-1 and J is TRBJ1-2, with TRBD1 matching over 9 bases. Germline loops: CDR1 MNHNS, CDR2 SASEGT. This CDR3 is 17 amino acids long. V was clipped by 1 base and J by 3 bases; unmatched bases: 9. CDR3 amino acids: CASSEEPTGGGDYGYTF. CDR3 in DNA: TGTGCCAGCAGTGAAGAACCGACAGGGGGAGGGGACTATGGCTACACCTTC.

Points on this clonotype: A much bigger clone sits one base away, suggesting this may be a read error. J is TRBJ1-4 and V is TRBV20-1; possible D gene TRBD1, 6 bases. Trimming shortened V by 2 bases and J by 6 bases, and 13 bases separated the two germline ends. The CDR3 length is 14 residues. CDR1 is DFQATT, CDR2 SNEGSKA, per germline (reference sequence). CDR3 region: CSARSIGGDEKLFF. CDR3 DNA sequence: TGCAGTGCTAGATCGATAGGGGGAGATGAAAAACTGTTTTTT.

The J gene is TRBJ1-4, the V gene TRBV10-3; D is unclear. V was shortened by 10 bases and J by 0 bases, with 15 bases between the two germline ends. Germline V gives CDR1 ENHRY, CDR2 SYGVKD. The CDR3 spans 15 residues. The CDR3 DNA is TGTGCCAGCTCACCAGTCCCCTCAACTAATGAAAAACTGTTTTTT. It translates to CASSPVPSTNEKLFF.

The CDR3 loop is CSAPSGTYYEQYF. CDR3 nucleotide sequence: TGCAGTGCTCCCAGCGGGACTTACTACGAGCAGTACTTC. This chain joins TRBV20-1 and TRBJ2-7, with 7 bases that match TRBD2. CDR1 is DFQATT, CDR2 SNEGSKA, per germline (reference sequence). With V trimmed by 5 bases and J by 3 bases, 7 bases remained unmatched. The CDR3 has 13 residues.

The chain carries TRBV7-2 and TRBJ1-2; TRBD1 is a possible D gene (5 bases). CDR3 length: 13 residues. V was clipped by 8 bases and J by 4 bases, with 14 bases between them. Germline-derived CDR1 and CDR2 are SGHTA and FQGNSA. CDR3 residues: CASGWGSSYGYTF. In DNA form, the CDR3 reads TGTGCCAGCGGGTGGGGGAGTTCCTATGGCTACACCTTC.

In this sample, this clonotype turned up many times. The chain recombines TRBV20-1 with TRBJ2-7; tentative D call: TRBD2 (6 bases). V lost 3 bases, J lost 5 bases, and 17 bases lay in between. CDR3 length: 14 amino acids. CDR1 is DFQATT and CDR2 is SNEGSKA in the germline V gene (reference sequence). The CDR3 coding sequence is TGCAGTGCTAGTCGGGCGGGACTCGTCAACGAGCAGTACTTC. Translated, it gives CSASRAGLVNEQYF.

The chain joins TRBV20-1 to TRBJ2-5; D gene ambiguous. Per the germline V gene, CDR1 is DFQATT and CDR2 is SNEGSKA (reference sequence). The length of the CDR3 is 13 residues. V lost 5 bases and J lost 4, with 14 bases in between. CDR3 residues: CSAVGPGRETQYF. As DNA, the CDR3 is TGCAGTGCTGTCGGGCCTGGGCGAGAGACCCAGTACTTC.

This clonotype occurred a few times. J is TRBJ1-1 and V is TRBV15; the D is unclear. This CDR3 is built from 13 residues. CDR1 and CDR2 from the germline V gene are LNHNV and YYDKDF (reference sequence). Trimming stripped 0 bases from V and 8 bases from J, with 10 bases between. The CDR3 DNA reads TGTGCCACCAGCAGAGATTACGGGTGGGAAGCTTTCTTT. This translates into CATSRDYGWEAFF.

This clonotype came up a few times. The V and J genes are TRBV12-3 or TRBV12-4 and TRBJ2-6; D uncertain. V was shortened by 6 bases and J by 0 bases, with 15 bases between the two germline ends. CDR3 length: 17 residues. The CDR3, as DNA: TGTGCCAGCAGAATTTACCCAGGCCCCTCTGGGGCCAACGTCCTGACTTTC. Its protein is CASRIYPGPSGANVLTF.

V is TRBV29-1 and J is TRBJ2-6; D gene ambiguous. Germline assignment: CDR1 SQVTM and CDR2 ANQGSEA. V dropped 4 bases and J dropped 0 bases, with 4 bases sitting between them. The CDR3 totals 13 residues. The CDR3 nucleotides read TGCAGCGTTGCCCTCTCTGGGGCCAACGTCCTGACTTTC. Translating gives CSVALSGANVLTF. The whole variable domain, remainder taken from reference TRBV29-1 and TRBJ2-6, is SAVISQKPSRDICQRGTSLTIQCQVDSQVTMMFWYRQQPGQSLTLIATANQGSEATYESGFVIDKFPISRPNLTFSTLTVSNMSPEDSSIYLCSVALSGANVLTFGAGSRLTVL.

Concerning this clonotype itself: The conserved final phenylalanine or tryptophan is absent from the CDR3, which likely points to a read error. No DNA is shown, since the ends of the CDR3 on it are uncertain; the CDR3 is the one TCRdb lists. The V gene is TRBV2, the J gene TRBJ2-6. Germline V gene lookup returns CDR1 SNHLY and CDR2 FYNNEI. The CDR3 sequence runs 8 residues, both termini included. The CDR3 spells CASRPRTS.

V is TRBV24-1 and J is TRBJ1-5, with a tentative D call TRBD1 (5 bases). CDR1 and CDR2 (germline): KGHDR, SFDVKD. This CDR3 has 12 residues. The germline V and J ends were trimmed by 9 bases and 4 bases, with 9 bases remaining between them. CDR3 region: CATGHPNQPQHF. The CDR3 DNA reads as TGTGCCACCGGACACCCAAATCAGCCCCAGCATTTT.

The chain carries TRBV20-1 and TRBJ1-2, with D hard to call. CDR1 DFQATT and CDR2 SNEGSKA come from the germline V gene (reference sequence). The CDR3 is 9 amino acids. The CDR3 reads CSPSKGYTF. CDR3 coding DNA: TGCAGCCCCAGCAAGGGCTACACCTTC.

The chain links TRBV24-1 to TRBJ2-6; no clear D. This CDR3 is 15 amino acids long. V was cut by 4 bases and J by 4 bases, with 10 bases left in between. Germline CDR1 KGHDR, CDR2 SFDVKD. Here the CDR3 DNA reads TGTGCCACCAGTGACTCCTCCCGGGGGGCCAACGTCCTGACTTTC. It translates to CATSDSSRGANVLTF.